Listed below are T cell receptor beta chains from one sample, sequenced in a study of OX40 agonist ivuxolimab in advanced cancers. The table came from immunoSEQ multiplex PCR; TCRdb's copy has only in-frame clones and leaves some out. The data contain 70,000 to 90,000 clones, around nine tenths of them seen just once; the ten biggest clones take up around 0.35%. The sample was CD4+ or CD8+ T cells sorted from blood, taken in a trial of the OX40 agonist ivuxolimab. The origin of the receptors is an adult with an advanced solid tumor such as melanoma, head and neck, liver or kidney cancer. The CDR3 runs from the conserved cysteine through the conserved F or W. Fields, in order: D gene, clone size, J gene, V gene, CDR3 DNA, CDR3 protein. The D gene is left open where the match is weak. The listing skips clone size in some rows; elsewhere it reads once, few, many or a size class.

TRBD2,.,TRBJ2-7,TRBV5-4,TGTGCCAGCAGCCTAGGGACTAGCGGAGGCTACGAGCAGTACTTC,CASSLGTSGGYEQYF
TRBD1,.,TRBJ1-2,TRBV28,TGTGCCAGCAGTTCAAGGACAGGCATCACCTATGGCTACACCTTC,CASSSRTGITYGYTF
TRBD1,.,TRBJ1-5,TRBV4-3,TGCGCCAGCAGCTCGAGAGGGGACAGGGAGGACAGTCAGCCCCAGCATTTT,CASSSRGDREDSQPQHF
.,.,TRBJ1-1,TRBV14,TGTGCCAGCAGCGAACAGGCGATGAACACTGAAGCTTTCTTT,CASSEQAMNTEAFF
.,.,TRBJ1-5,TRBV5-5,TGTGCCAGCACGGCCACAGGCGGAGGCAATCAGCCCCAGCATTTT,CASTATGGGNQPQHF
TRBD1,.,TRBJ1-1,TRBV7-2,TGTGCCAGCAGTAATAGCGGGACAGTGAACACTGAAGCTTTCTTT,CASSNSGTVNTEAFF
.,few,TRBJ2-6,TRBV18,TGTGCCAGCTCGGAACCACTATCGCCCCTGACTTTC,CASSEPLSPLTF
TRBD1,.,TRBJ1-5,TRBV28,TGTGCCAGCAGAGAGGCAGGGGGATATCAGCCCCAGCATTTT,CASREAGGYQPQHF
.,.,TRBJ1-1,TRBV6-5,TGTGCCAGCAGTTTTCGGATGACAAACATGAACACTGAAGCTTTCTTT,CASSFRMTNMNTEAFF
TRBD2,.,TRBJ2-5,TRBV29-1,TGCAGCGTCGACTCGGGACTAGCCATCGAGACCCAGTACTTC,CSVDSGLAIETQYF
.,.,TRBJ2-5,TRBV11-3,TGTGCCAGCAGCCGGATTGGGGAGACCCAGTACTTC,CASSRIGETQYF
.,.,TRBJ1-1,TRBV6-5,TGTGCCAGCAGTTGGGGATTCGGGGGGACTGAAGCTTTCTTT,CASSWGFGGTEAFF
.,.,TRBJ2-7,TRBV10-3,TGTGCCATCAGTGAAAAAGAGCGGCAGTACTTC,CAISEKERQYF
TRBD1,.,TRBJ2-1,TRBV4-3,TGCGCCAGCAGCCAAGGGGAATCTCCGACAGGGAATGAGCAGTTCTTC,CASSQGESPTGNEQFF
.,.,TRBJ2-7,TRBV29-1,TGCAGCGTTGAAGTCCTCGGGCAGGGATCGATCTACGAGCAGTACTTC,CSVEVLGQGSIYEQYF
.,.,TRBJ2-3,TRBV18,TGTGCCAGCTCACCAGCGACATTCACAGATACGCAGTATTTT,CASSPATFTDTQYF
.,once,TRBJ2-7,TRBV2,TGTGCCAGCAGTGAACAGGGGTACGAGCAGTACTTC,CASSEQGYEQYF
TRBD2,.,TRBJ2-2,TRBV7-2,TGTGCCAGCAGCTTAGCGGGACTAGCGACCACCGGGGAGCTGTTTTTT,CASSLAGLATTGELFF
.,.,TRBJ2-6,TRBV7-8,TGTGCCAGCACCCCCTCGAGGGCTGGGGCCAACGTCCTGACTTTC,CASTPSRAGANVLTF
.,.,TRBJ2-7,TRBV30,TGTGCCTGGAGTGTCTTGGGGGCACTGTACGAGCAGTACTTC,CAWSVLGALYEQYF
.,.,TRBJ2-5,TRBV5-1,TGCGCCAGCAGCTTCACCGGGACGCCACAAGAGACCCAGTACTTC,CASSFTGTPQETQYF
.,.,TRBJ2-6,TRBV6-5,TGTGCCAGCAGGAAAAACTCTGGGGCCAACGTCCTGACTTTC,CASRKNSGANVLTF
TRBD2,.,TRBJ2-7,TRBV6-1,TGTGCCAGCAGTGAAAGGTTGGCTAGCGGGAATCATTACGAGCAGTACTTC,CASSERLASGNHYEQYF
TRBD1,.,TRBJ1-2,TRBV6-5,TGTGCCAGCAGTTCTACTAACAGGGGCGCTAACTATGGCTACACCTTC,CASSSTNRGANYGYTF
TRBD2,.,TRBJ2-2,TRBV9,TGTGCCAGCAGCCCGGGGGGGGCCACGAACACCGGGGAGCTGTTTTTT,CASSPGGATNTGELFF
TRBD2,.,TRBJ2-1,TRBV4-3,TGCGCCAGCAGCCAAGGACTAGCCGATGAGCAGTTCTTC,CASSQGLADEQFF
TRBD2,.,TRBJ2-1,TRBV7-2,TGTGCCAGCAGCTTGAGTAGCGGGGGCACCTACAATGAGCAGTTCTTC,CASSLSSGGTYNEQFF
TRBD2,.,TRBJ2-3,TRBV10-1,TGCGCCAGCAGTGAGTCGGCCGGTAGCGGGGGAGAGGATACGCAGTATTTT,CASSESAGSGGEDTQYF
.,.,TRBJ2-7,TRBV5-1,TGCGCCAGCAGCTTGGCCGGGGGACAAGTCTACGAGCAGTACTTC,CASSLAGGQVYEQYF
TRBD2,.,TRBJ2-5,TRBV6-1,TGTGCCAGCTTTCGACTAGCGGAAGAGACCCAGTACTTC,CASFRLAEETQYF
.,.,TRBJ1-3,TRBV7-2,TGTGCCAGCAGCTCAAGGCTCCTCGTCTCGGGAAACACCATATATTTT,CASSSRLLVSGNTIYF
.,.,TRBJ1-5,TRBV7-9,TGTGCCAGCAGCTTAGACGGGCAGCCCCAGCATTTT,CASSLDGQPQHF
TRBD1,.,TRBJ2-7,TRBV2,TGTGCCAGCAAGGGACAGGGGGTTACCTACGAGCAGTACTTC,CASKGQGVTYEQYF
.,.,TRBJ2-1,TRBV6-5,TGTGCCAGCAGTCCTACCGAGGGGGAGCAGTTCTTC,CASSPTEGEQFF
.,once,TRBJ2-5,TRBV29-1,TGCAGCGTTGTTCTAGGGACCGTACAAGAGACCCAGTACTTC,CSVVLGTVQETQYF
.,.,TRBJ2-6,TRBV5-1,TGCGCCAGCAGCTTGGCCCCTACAGGGATAGGGGCCAACGTCCTGACTTTC,CASSLAPTGIGANVLTF
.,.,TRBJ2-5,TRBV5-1,TGCGCCAGCAGCTTGTCGGTAGCGATGGGGGCAGAGACCCAGTACTTC,CASSLSVAMGAETQYF
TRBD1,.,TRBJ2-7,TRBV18,TGTGCCAGCTCAGCGGGACAGGGGTACGAGCAGTACTTC,CASSAGQGYEQYF
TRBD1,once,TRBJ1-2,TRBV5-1,TGCGCCAGCAGCAGGACAGGGGACAGGGAATCAGGCTACACCTTC,CASSRTGDRESGYTF
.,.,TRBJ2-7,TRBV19,TGTGCCAGTAGTATAGTCGGCTCCTACGAGCAGTACTTC,CASSIVGSYEQYF
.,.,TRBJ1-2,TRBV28,TGTGCCAGCAGTCTCGTTGGAGGGATTCAGGGCTATGGCTACACCTTC,CASSLVGGIQGYGYTF
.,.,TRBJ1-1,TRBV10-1,TGCGCCAGGATAAGAGGGGACAACACTGAAGCTTTCTTT,CARIRGDNTEAFF